Below are 11 T cell receptor beta chains sequenced from a single sample in a study of molecular identifiers for immune sequencing clone quantification (dated by TCRdb to 2016 to 2019). Libraries were prepared through PCR. The data were produced on an Illumina HiSeq 4000. Starting from the raw public reads, TCRdb applied fastp trimming at Q25, assembled clones with MiXCR and retained in-frame beta chains. Every distinct CDR3 protein forms one entry, paired with its most common genes and DNA. The sample table records more than 300,000 distinct CDR3 sequences; about 21% of these occur just once. More than 0.8% of the sample belongs to the ten largest clones. The sample was naive CD8+ T cells from blood, with Jurkat cell RNA spiked in. The intended sense of this specimen's cell subset or site label: FACS-sorted CD8+CD4-CCR7+CD45RA+ naive T cells. All receptors derive from a human donor in good health. Some libraries in this study had Jurkat cell RNA spiked in.

This clonotype was recorded at least ten times. The genes are TRBV6-5 and TRBJ2-4, with a weak D call TRBD2 (6 bases). V was cut by 0 bases and J by 8 bases, with 8 bases left in between. The germline gives CDR1 MNHEY, CDR2 SVGAGI. The CDR3 has 13 amino acids. This CDR3 is CASSYSEGYIQYF. The CDR3 coding sequence is TGTGCCAGCAGTTACTCGGAGGGTTACATTCAGTACTTC.

This clonotype appeared many times. This rearrangement joins TRBV7-7 to TRBJ2-2; D is uncertain. Germline V CDR1 and CDR2: SSHAT, FNYEAQ (reference sequence). The CDR3 has 14 amino acids. V lost 5 bases and J lost 6, with 13 bases in between. This chain's CDR3 is CASSPLSTPGELFF. The CDR3 coding sequence is TGTGCCAGCAGCCCCCTATCCACCCCCGGGGAGCTGTTTTTT. The full variable domain, with the rest looked up from reference TRBV7-7 and TRBJ2-2, is GAGVSQSPRYKVTKRGQDVTLRCDPISSHATLYWYQQALGQGPEFLTYFNYEAQPDKSGLPSDRFSAERPEGSISTLTIQRTEQRDSAMYRCASSPLSTPGELFFGEGSRLTVL.

The rearrangement uses TRBV29-1 and TRBJ1-1; 8 bases line up with TRBD1. Germline V gene sequence: CDR1 SQVTM, CDR2 ANQGSEA. Germline trimming cut 1 base from V and 3 bases from J; bases unmatched to any gene: 7. The CDR3 runs 15 residues. The CDR3 spells CSVEGFHRGYTEAFF. DNA for the CDR3: TGCAGCGTTGAAGGTTTTCACAGGGGGTACACTGAAGCTTTCTTT.

The sample holds many counts of this clonotype. The J gene is TRBJ2-2, the V gene TRBV25-1; D ambiguous. Trimming shortened V by 9 bases and J by 2 bases, and 10 bases separated the two germline ends. The CDR3 extends over 13 amino acids. Germline CDR1 is MGHDK and CDR2 is SYGVNS. The CDR3 sequence: CASEAENTGELFF. The CDR3 region has the DNA TGTGCCAGTGAGGCTGAAAACACCGGGGAGCTGTTTTTT.

This clonotype has a count of ten or more. The chain couples TRBV6-2 or TRBV6-3 to TRBJ2-7, with D maybe TRBD1 (6 bases). The CDR3 totals 12 residues. V was trimmed by 6 bases and J by 7 bases, leaving 13 bases between them. Germline lookup yields CDR1 MNHEY and CDR2 SVGEGT. The CDR3 region has the DNA TGTGCCAGCAGCCTCGCCGGACAGGAGCAGTACTTC. Translation: CASSLAGQEQYF.

The J gene is TRBJ2-3, the V gene TRBV13; D is perhaps TRBD1 (6 bases). Trimming removed 5 bases from V and 0 bases from J, with 12 bases in between. This CDR3 spans 15 amino acids. Looked up from germline, CDR1 is PRHDT and CDR2 is FYEKMQ (reference sequence). Here the CDR3 reads CASSARQESTDTQYF. The DNA for the CDR3 is TGTGCCAGCAGCGCCCGACAGGAGAGCACAGATACGCAGTATTTT.

As for this clonotype: A clone one base away is much larger, so this may be a read error. The chain uses TRBV6-1 and TRBJ1-1; D unresolved. CDR1 and CDR2 from the germline V gene are MNHNS and SASEGT. The CDR3 is 14 residues long. CDR3 protein: CASLHIRLNAEAFF. DNA for the CDR3: TGTGCCAGCCTCCATATTCGGCTGAACGCTGAAGCTTTCTTT.

In its sample, this clonotype was seen many times. The V gene is TRBV11-2, the J gene TRBJ2-3; D possibly corresponds to TRBD2 (5 bases). The germline V gene has CDR1 SGHAT and CDR2 FQNNGV. This CDR3 contains 15 residues. V was clipped by 1 base and J by 1 base, with 9 bases between them. The CDR3 is CASSLGEFGTDTQYF. CDR3 nucleotides: TGTGCCAGCAGCTTAGGGGAGTTTGGCACAGATACGCAGTATTTT. The variable domain in full, completed from reference TRBV11-2 and TRBJ2-3, reads EAGVAQSPRYKIIEKRQSVAFWCNPISGHATLYWYQQILGQGPKLLIQFQNNGVVDDSQLPKDRFSAERLKGVDSTLKIQPAKLEDSAVYLCASSLGEFGTDTQYFGPGTRLTVL.

Points on this clonotype: Likely a read error: the CDR3 ends without its conserved phenylalanine or tryptophan. This sequence joins TRBV20-1 and TRBJ2-7; possibly TRBD2 for D (6 bases). Trimming stripped 0 bases from V and 1 base from J, with 7 bases between. The CDR3 sequence is 13 residues long. Looked up from germline, CDR1 is DFQATT and CDR2 is SNEGSKA (reference sequence). The CDR3 nucleotides read TGCAGTGCTAGAGATAGCGGTTCCTACGAGCAGTACCTC. This sequence encodes CSARDSGSYEQYL.

This clonotype was recorded many times. V usage is TRBV7-2 and J usage is TRBJ1-3; tentative D call: TRBD1 (5 bases). V was trimmed by 5 bases and J by 0 bases, leaving 20 bases between them. The CDR3 is made up of 18 amino acids. Germline loops: CDR1 SGHTA, CDR2 FQGNSA. DNA of the CDR3: TGTGCCAGCAGCGCCGAGGGGATCAGGGCCTACTCTGGAAACACCATATATTTT. It yields the protein CASSAEGIRAYSGNTIYF.

This clonotype occurred many times. V usage is TRBV11-2 and J usage is TRBJ1-5; 7 bases agree with TRBD1. This CDR3 is 16 amino acids long. Germline trimming cut 2 bases from V and 0 bases from J; bases unmatched to any gene: 4. Germline V gives CDR1 SGHAT, CDR2 FQNNGV. The CDR3 reads CASSLQGDYSNQPQHF. CDR3 nucleotides: TGTGCCAGCAGCTTACAGGGGGACTATAGCAATCAGCCCCAGCATTTT.